The T cell receptor (beta chain) under discussion was sequenced for a study of T cell responses to AZD1222 COVID-19 vaccine. The table came from immunoSEQ multiplex PCR; TCRdb's copy has only in-frame clones and leaves some out. Seen here are about 120,000 clones, around 88% observed once, and the top ten hold about 4.9%. The ends lost 6 bases at V and 1 base at J; junction bases unmatched: 5. CDR1 is ENHRY and CDR2 is SYGVKD in the germline V gene. This CDR3 spans 14 amino acids. The sequence came from an adult in good health. The chain combines TRBV10-3 with TRBJ2-5; 7 bases match TRBD1. Sequenced material: peripheral blood, taken on day 0 of AZD1222 vaccination. The CDR3 nucleotides are TGTGCCATCAGCGCCCCAGGGGGCCAAGAGACCCAGTACTTC. Its translation: CAISAPGGQETQYF.